This T cell receptor (beta chain) emerged from a study of regulatory and conventional T cells in breast cancer (dated by TCRdb to between 2015 and 2016). Concerning this clonotype itself: Its antigen specificity is not known. No base quality values were provided; no much bigger clone lies one nucleotide off.

Receptor amplification or capture employed PCR. Sequenced on an Illumina MiSeq. TCRdb passed the public sequencing reads through fastp at Q25 and MiXCR, retaining productive beta sequences. Here each entry gathers all rows of one CDR3 protein and keeps the most common genes and DNA. This sample gives more than 15,000 distinct CDR3 sequences in total; around a third of them show up just once. The top ten hold roughly 1.5% of the sample. The TCR originated in a female donor in good health. Sequenced input: conventional T cells from blood.

The bases are TGTGCCAGCAGTCGGGAGGTGAACACTGAAGCTTTCTTT. Its amino acids are CASSREVNTEAFF. The V and J genes are TRBV2 and TRBJ1-1; no D gene can be assigned with confidence. V is shortened by 5 bases, J by 0 bases, and the region joining them spans 7 bases. From a lookup of the germline V gene, CDR1 and CDR2 are SNHLY and FYNNEI. The CDR3 contains 13 residues, cysteine and phenylalanine counted. Kept here is only the CDR3 DNA, which spans 39 bases and is read in frame from base 1.